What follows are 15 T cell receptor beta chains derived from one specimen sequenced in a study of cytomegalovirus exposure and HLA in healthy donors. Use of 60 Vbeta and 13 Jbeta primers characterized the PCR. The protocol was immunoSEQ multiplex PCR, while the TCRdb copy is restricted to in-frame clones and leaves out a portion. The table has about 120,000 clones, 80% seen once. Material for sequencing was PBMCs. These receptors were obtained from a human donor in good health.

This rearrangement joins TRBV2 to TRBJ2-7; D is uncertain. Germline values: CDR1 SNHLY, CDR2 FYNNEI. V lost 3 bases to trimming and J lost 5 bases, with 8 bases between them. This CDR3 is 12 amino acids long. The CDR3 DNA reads TGTGCCAGCAGTGAGAGTTCCGACGAGCAGTACTTC. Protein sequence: CASSESSDEQYF.

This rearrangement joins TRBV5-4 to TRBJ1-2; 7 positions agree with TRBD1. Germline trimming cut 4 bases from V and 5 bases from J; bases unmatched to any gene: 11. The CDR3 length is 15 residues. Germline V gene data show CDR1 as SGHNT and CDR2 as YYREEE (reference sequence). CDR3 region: CASSEQGVNWYGYTF. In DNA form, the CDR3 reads TGTGCCAGCAGCGAGCAGGGGGTAAATTGGTATGGCTACACCTTC.

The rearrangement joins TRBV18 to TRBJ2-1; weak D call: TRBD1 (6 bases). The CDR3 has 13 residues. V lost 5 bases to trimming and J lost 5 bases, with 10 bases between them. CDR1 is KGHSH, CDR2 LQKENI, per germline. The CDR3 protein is CASSVQGNNEQFF. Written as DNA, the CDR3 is TGTGCCAGCTCAGTCCAGGGGAACAATGAGCAGTTCTTC. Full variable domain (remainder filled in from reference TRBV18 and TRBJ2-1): NAGVMQNPRHLVRRRGQEARLRCSPMKGHSHVYWYRQLPEEGLKFMVYLQKENIIDESGMPKERFSAEFPKEGPSILRIQQVVRGDSAAYFCASSVQGNNEQFFGPGTRLTVL.

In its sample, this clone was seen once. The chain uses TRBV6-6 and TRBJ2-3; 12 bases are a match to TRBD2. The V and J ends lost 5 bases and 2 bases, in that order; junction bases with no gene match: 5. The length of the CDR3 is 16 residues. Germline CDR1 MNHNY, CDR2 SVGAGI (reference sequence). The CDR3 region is CASSQGLAGSTDTQYF. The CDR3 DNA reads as TGTGCCAGCAGTCAAGGACTAGCGGGATCCACAGATACGCAGTATTTT.

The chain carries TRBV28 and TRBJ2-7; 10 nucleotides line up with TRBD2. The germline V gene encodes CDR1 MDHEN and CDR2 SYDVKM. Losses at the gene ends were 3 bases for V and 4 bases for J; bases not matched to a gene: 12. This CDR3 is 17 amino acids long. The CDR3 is CASSFRSGSGGFYEQYF. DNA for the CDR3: TGTGCCAGCAGTTTTCGGTCCGGTAGCGGGGGGTTTTACGAGCAGTACTTC. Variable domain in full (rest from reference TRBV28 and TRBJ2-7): DVKVTQSSRYLVKRTGEKVFLECVQDMDHENMFWYRQDPGLGLRLIYFSYDVKMKEKGDIPEGYSVSREKKERFSLILESASTNQTSMYLCASSFRSGSGGFYEQYFGPGTRLTVT.

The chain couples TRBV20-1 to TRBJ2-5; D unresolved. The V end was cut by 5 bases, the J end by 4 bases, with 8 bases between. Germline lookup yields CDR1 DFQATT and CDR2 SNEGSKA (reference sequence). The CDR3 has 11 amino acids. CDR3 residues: CSAFHSETQYF. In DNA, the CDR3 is TGCAGTGCTTTCCATTCAGAGACCCAGTACTTC.

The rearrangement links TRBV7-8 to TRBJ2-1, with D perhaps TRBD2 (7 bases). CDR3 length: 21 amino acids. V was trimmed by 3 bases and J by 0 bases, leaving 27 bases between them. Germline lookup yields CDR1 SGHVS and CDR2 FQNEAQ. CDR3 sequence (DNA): TGTGCCAGCAGCTTCCCTAGGGGGGGGCCCACGGGGATGAGCTCCTACAATGAGCAGTTCTTC. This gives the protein CASSFPRGGPTGMSSYNEQFF.

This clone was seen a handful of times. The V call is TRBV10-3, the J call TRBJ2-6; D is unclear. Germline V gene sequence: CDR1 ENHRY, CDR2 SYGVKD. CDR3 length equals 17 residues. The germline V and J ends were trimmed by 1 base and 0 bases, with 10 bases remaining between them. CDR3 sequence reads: CAISELYTDSGANVLTF. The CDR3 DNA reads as TGTGCCATCAGTGAGTTGTACACAGACTCTGGGGCCAACGTCCTGACTTTC.

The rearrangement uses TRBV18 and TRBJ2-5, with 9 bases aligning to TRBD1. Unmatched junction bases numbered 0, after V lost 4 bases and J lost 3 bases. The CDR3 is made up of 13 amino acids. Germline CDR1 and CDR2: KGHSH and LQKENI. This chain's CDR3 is CASSRDREETQYF. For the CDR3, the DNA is TGTGCCAGCTCACGGGACAGGGAAGAGACCCAGTACTTC.

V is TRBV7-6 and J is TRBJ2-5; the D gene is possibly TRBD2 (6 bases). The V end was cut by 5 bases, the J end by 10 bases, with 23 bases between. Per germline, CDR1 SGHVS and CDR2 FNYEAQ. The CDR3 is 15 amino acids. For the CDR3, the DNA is TGTGCCAGCAGCCTAATCGCGGACACGGGGGAGGTCCAGTACTTC. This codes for CASSLIADTGEVQYF.

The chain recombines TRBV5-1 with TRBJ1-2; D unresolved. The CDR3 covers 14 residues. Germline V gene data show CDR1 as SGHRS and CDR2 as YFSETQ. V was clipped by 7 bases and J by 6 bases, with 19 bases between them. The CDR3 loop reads CASAREGGFDGYTF. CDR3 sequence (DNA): TGCGCCAGCGCCCGGGAGGGAGGGTTTGATGGCTACACCTTC.

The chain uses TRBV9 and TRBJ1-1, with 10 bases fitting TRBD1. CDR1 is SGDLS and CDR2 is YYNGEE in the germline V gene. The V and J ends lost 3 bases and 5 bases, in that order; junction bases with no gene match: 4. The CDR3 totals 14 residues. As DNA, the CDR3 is TGTGCCAGCAGCGATGGACAGGGGGGGACTGAAGCTTTCTTT. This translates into CASSDGQGGTEAFF.

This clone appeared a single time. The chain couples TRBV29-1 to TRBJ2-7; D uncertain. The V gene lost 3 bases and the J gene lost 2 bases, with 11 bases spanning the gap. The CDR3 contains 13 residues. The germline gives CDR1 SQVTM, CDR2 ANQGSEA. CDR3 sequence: CSVEGSQTYEQYF. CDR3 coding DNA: TGCAGCGTTGAGGGCAGCCAAACCTACGAGCAGTACTTC.

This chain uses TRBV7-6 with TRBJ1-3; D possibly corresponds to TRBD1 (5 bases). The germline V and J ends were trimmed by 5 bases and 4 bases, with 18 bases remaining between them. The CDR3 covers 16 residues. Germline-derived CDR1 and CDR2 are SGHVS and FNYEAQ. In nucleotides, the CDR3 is TGTGCCAGCAGCGAAGACAGCGCAGTCCTGGGAAACACCATATATTTT. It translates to CASSEDSAVLGNTIYF.

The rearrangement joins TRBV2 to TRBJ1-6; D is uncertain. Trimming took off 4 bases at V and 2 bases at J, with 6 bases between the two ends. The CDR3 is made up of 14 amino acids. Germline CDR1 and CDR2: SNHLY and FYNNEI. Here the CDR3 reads CASSGQAYNSPLHF. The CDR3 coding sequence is TGTGCCAGCAGTGGCCAGGCCTATAATTCACCCCTCCACTTT.